The present TCR beta chain was sequenced within a study of T-cell reconstitution after alpha-beta-depleted transplantation in children. Molecular barcoding with unique molecular identifiers was used for the TCRbeta library. TCRdb re-called the PCR reads through MiXCR, storing one row per CDR3 protein. The table includes about 610,000 distinct CDR3 sequences, 25% to 30% detected once. The length of the CDR3 is 13 residues. Trimming stripped 0 bases from V and 8 bases from J, with 10 bases between. The V gene's germline CDR1 is DFQATT and CDR2 SNEGSKA (reference sequence). Here the sequenced sample was PBMCs, taken before TCRalphabeta/CD19-depleted stem cell transplant. The source is a boy in the first two years of life with Wiskott-Aldrich syndrome, due to receive a stem cell transplant. The chain uses TRBV20-1 and TRBJ1-4; D is ambiguous. CDR3 loop: CSARDRLGEKLFF. DNA for the CDR3: TGCAGTGCTAGAGATCGTTTAGGAGAAAAACTGTTTTTT.